This TCR beta chain was recovered during a study of shared clonotypes between healthy human individuals. V was clipped by 8 bases and J by 4 bases, with 12 bases between them. This CDR3 has 13 amino acids. The germline V gene has CDR1 MNHNY and CDR2 SVGAGI (reference sequence). Sequencing used immunoSEQ multiplex PCR; TCRdb keeps in-frame clones, though not all of them. The sample shows hundreds of thousands of clones, roughly 96% of them seen only once. The receptor's source is a man between 25 and 39 years old in good health. Sequenced material: memory CD8+ T cells sorted from blood. Indicated subset: CD45RO+ cells pooled with CCR7-negative TemRA cells. The J gene is TRBJ2-1, the V gene TRBV6-6; D ambiguous. Here the CDR3 DNA reads TGTGCCAGCCACAGTTTTTTTTACAATGAGCAGTTCTTC. It is translated as CASHSFFYNEQFF.